The present TCR beta chain was sequenced within a study of cytotoxic CD8 clonotypes in ibrutinib-treated CLL. Sequencing used immunoSEQ multiplex PCR; TCRdb keeps in-frame clones, though not all of them. The top ten clones hold about 2.9% of a sample with 150,000 to 200,000 clones, approximately 90% of them seen once. The study's findings and limits: Clonotypes that were public were uncommon, and they contracted or stayed stable on treatment.

About this clone itself: Its antigen is not identified.

Germline CDR1 and CDR2: SGHTA and FQGNSA. With 3 bases clipped from V and 10 bases from J, the junction kept 8 bases outside the gene matches. The CDR3 runs 14 residues. The receptor's source is a human donor with chronic lymphocytic leukemia. The chain couples TRBV7-2 to TRBJ2-1, with 8 positions matching TRBD2. The sequences come from PBMCs, collected at disease progression, from a patient treated with ibrutinib. CDR3 region: CASSLETSAPEQFF. CDR3 DNA sequence: TGTGCCAGCAGCTTGGAGACTAGCGCGCCCGAGCAGTTCTTC.